This T cell receptor beta chain originates from a study of cytomegalovirus exposure and HLA in healthy donors. Overall study results and limits: Trimming of TCR beta V- and J-genes showed a link, identified in a later analysis, to a missense DCLRE1C variant. According to the study, approximately 150 TCR beta chains were cytomegalovirus-associated. CMV serostatus was the only recorded immune exposure for donors. In an earlier analysis, most TCR beta V segments were productive about 87% or about 30% of the time.

PCR involved 60 Vbeta and 13 Jbeta primers. This table comes from immunoSEQ multiplex PCR, and its TCRdb copy is limited to in-frame clones, with some not included. Its table records 130,000 or so clones. There are 15 residues in the CDR3. CDR1 and CDR2 from the germline V gene are SGHAT and FQNNGV. A word on this clone: Its matching antigen is unknown.

This TCR came from a woman aged 60 to 75 in good health and CMV-seronegative. This sequence joins TRBV11-2 and TRBJ2-5, with 9 bases aligning to TRBD2. The DNA end is more similar to TRBJ2-7, so the J call may be wrong. The sequenced sample consisted of PBMCs. Written as DNA, the CDR3 is TGTGCCAGCAGCTTAGATCCTAGCGGGGTGCACGAGCAGTACTTC. Its translation is CASSLDPSGVHEQYF.